These 7 T cell receptor beta chains were all obtained from the same sample, sequenced in a study of blood T cells in healthy people across ages. PCR was performed a second time for about 7 to 12 cycles using a sample-barcoded 5' primer and a J-beta primer mix. MiXCR was run by TCRdb on the 5' RACE reads, yielding one entry per CDR3 protein. Seen here are over 1,300,000 distinct CDR3 sequences, around 59% observed once, and the top ten hold about 6.3%. The specimen was blood. The source of these receptors is a man aged 18-30 years in good health.

This clonotype was observed a handful of times. This chain links TRBV13 with TRBJ2-4; 8 nucleotides line up with TRBD2. Trimming took 5 bases from V and 5 from J; bases not matched to a gene: 11. There are 16 residues in the CDR3. CDR1 is PRHDT and CDR2 is FYEKMQ in the germline V gene (reference sequence). CDR3 residues: CASSEAGVTYQNIQYF. The CDR3 region has the DNA TGTGCCAGCAGCGAAGCGGGAGTGACCTACCAAAACATTCAGTACTTC.

The chain employs TRBV4-1 and TRBJ2-5, with D tentatively TRBD1 (5 bases). CDR1 is MGHRA, CDR2 YSYEKL, per germline. The CDR3 covers 13 residues. V lost 2 bases, J lost 5 bases, and 9 bases lay in between. In nucleotides, the CDR3 is TGCGCCAGCAGCCAATATGGGGCGGAGACCCAGTACTTC. This translates into CASSQYGAETQYF.

The chain carries TRBV6-5 and TRBJ2-7; TRBD1 matches 8 bases. Germline V gene sequence: CDR1 MNHEY, CDR2 SVGAGI. The CDR3 is 16 amino acids. V lost 6 bases to trimming and J lost 1 base; unmatched junction nucleotides: 11. CDR3 sequence: CASRSTFGTGSYEQYF. The CDR3 DNA reads as TGTGCCAGCAGATCTACCTTCGGGACAGGTTCCTACGAGCAGTACTTC.

The CDR3 nucleotides are TGTGCCAGCAGCCCTCAGACAGGGAACGACGAGCAGTACTTC. This gives the protein CASSPQTGNDEQYF. The chain couples TRBV9 to TRBJ2-7; TRBD1 agrees at 7 bases. The CDR3 contains 14 residues. The germline V gene encodes CDR1 SGDLS and CDR2 YYNGEE. V lost 4 bases, J lost 5 bases, and 9 bases stayed unmatched.

The chain couples TRBV6-2 or TRBV6-3 to TRBJ2-1; tentatively, D is TRBD1 (6 bases). Germline assignment: CDR1 MNHEY and CDR2 SVGEGT. This CDR3 region has 16 residues. V was cut by 1 base and J by 6 bases, with 16 bases left in between. The CDR3 DNA reads TGTGCCAGCAGTTACTGGGACACCTCGGGTGGCAATGAGCAGTTCTTC. It translates to CASSYWDTSGGNEQFF.

This chain joins TRBV10-3 and TRBJ1-6, with TRBD1 matching over 7 bases. V was clipped by 4 bases and J by 14 bases; unmatched bases: 8. From germline, CDR1 is ENHRY and CDR2 SYGVKD. This CDR3 region has 13 residues. As DNA, the CDR3 is TGTGCCATCAGTGGGCAGGGGGGTCTGTCCCTCCACTTT. Its protein is CAISGQGGLSLHF.

This clonotype was seen once. J is TRBJ2-5 and V is TRBV6-6; TRBD1 matches 10 bases. The germline V gene has CDR1 MNHNY and CDR2 SVGAGI (reference sequence). CDR3 length equals 15 residues. After removal of 6 bases from V and 2 bases from J, the junction contained 6 bases not matched to a gene. The CDR3 region is CASSRDRGWQETQYF. CDR3 sequence (DNA): TGTGCCAGCAGCAGGGACAGGGGCTGGCAAGAGACCCAGTACTTC.